What follows are 10 T cell receptor beta chains derived from one specimen sequenced in a study of blood T cell repertoires in COVID-19. Sequencing used immunoSEQ multiplex PCR; TCRdb keeps in-frame clones, though not all of them. Found here are about 290,000 clones, around 89% of them singletons; the top ten hold roughly 5%. Input material: peripheral blood. The receptors shown here come from a man aged 35-49 years with acute or convalescent COVID-19.

The chain couples TRBV6-5 to TRBJ1-5; possibly TRBD1 for D (6 bases). CDR1 and CDR2 from the germline V gene are MNHEY and SVGAGI. V was cut by 6 bases and J by 5 bases, with 11 bases left in between. The CDR3 length is 13 residues. In nucleotides, the CDR3 is TGTGCCAGCAGCAGGGAGGGGGATCAGCCCCAGCATTTT. Protein sequence: CASSREGDQPQHF.

The V call is TRBV2, the J call TRBJ1-5; perhaps TRBD1 as D (5 bases). Between the trimmed V and J ends, which lost 7 bases and 6 bases, there was a span of 13 bases. The V gene's germline CDR1 is SNHLY and CDR2 FYNNEI. CDR3 size: 13 residues. The CDR3 region has the DNA TGTGCCAGCATGGGACTACCCGTTCAGCCCCAGCATTTT. Its translation is CASMGLPVQPQHF.

This sequence joins TRBV19 and TRBJ2-3; the match to TRBD2 covers 12 bases. In germline, CDR1 is LNHDA, CDR2 SQIVND (reference sequence). The V and J ends lost 3 bases and 1 base, in that order; junction bases with no gene match: 2. This CDR3 is 16 amino acids long. Here the CDR3 reads CASSIWTSGGTDTQYF. The DNA for the CDR3 is TGTGCCAGTAGTATTTGGACTAGCGGGGGCACAGATACGCAGTATTTT.

The chain joins TRBV5-1 to TRBJ1-5; D remains unclear. The V end lost 0 bases, the J end lost 3 bases, and 7 bases lay between the germline ends. The CDR3 is 14 residues long. Germline CDR1 SGHRS, CDR2 YFSETQ. CDR3 nucleotides: TGCGCCAGCAGCTTGGACGGACTCAATCAGCCCCAGCATTTT. This encodes CASSLDGLNQPQHF.

The chain combines TRBV3-1 (or the pseudogene TRBV3-2) with TRBJ1-2; D gene ambiguous. The CDR3 extends over 15 amino acids. Germline CDR1 reads LGHDT; CDR2 reads YNNKEL (reference sequence). V shed 0 bases and J shed 3 bases, with 11 bases lying between them. The CDR3 reads CASSQDQNPYYGYTF. CDR3 nucleotide sequence: TGTGCCAGCAGCCAAGATCAGAATCCTTACTATGGCTACACCTTC.

This chain connects TRBV7-2 to TRBJ2-3, with 8 bases aligning to TRBD2. J was trimmed by 3 bases and V by 6 bases; bases with no gene match: 8. The length of the CDR3 is 15 residues. Germline-derived CDR1 and CDR2 are SGHTA and FQGNSA. CDR3 coding DNA: TGTGCCAGCAGGACGGGGGGGGTATGGACAGATACGCAGTATTTT. Protein: CASRTGGVWTDTQYF.

This rearrangement joins TRBV4-2 to TRBJ2-3, with TRBD1 identical over 8 bases. Germline CDR1 is LGHNA and CDR2 is YNFKEQ. The CDR3 has 15 amino acids. After removal of 4 bases from V and 4 bases from J, the junction contained 7 bases not matched to a gene. DNA of the CDR3: TGTGCCAGCAGCCTAAGGACAGGGAACCCAGATACGCAGTATTTT. This codes for CASSLRTGNPDTQYF.

This clone was found a few times. This rearrangement joins TRBV7-2 to TRBJ2-7; 8 bases match TRBD2. CDR1 is SGHTA, CDR2 FQGNSA, per germline. The CDR3 is 14 amino acids. V lost 5 bases, J lost 7 bases, and 10 bases stayed unmatched. CDR3 loop: CASSPLQAGEEQYF. The CDR3 DNA reads TGTGCCAGCAGCCCTCTGCAAGCGGGGGAAGAGCAGTACTTC.

This clone was seen more than once but under ten times. The rearrangement uses TRBV2 and TRBJ2-7; D is unresolved. The germline V gene has CDR1 SNHLY and CDR2 FYNNEI. The CDR3 totals 11 residues. With 4 bases removed from V and 7 bases from J, the gap between germline ends came to 8 bases. DNA of the CDR3: TGTGCCAGCAGTGTAGTATGGGAGCAGTACTTC. Residues: CASSVVWEQYF.

This clone was observed once. The J gene is TRBJ1-2, the V gene TRBV5-1, with D tentatively TRBD1 (6 bases). V was cut by 4 bases and J by 7 bases, with 11 bases left in between. Germline V gene lookup returns CDR1 SGHRS and CDR2 YFSETQ. This CDR3 has 12 amino acids. CDR3 nucleotides: TGCGCCAGCAGCATTGACAGGTTTGGCTACACCTTC. Translated, it gives CASSIDRFGYTF. The entire variable domain, with the rest obtained from reference TRBV5-1 and TRBJ1-2, is as follows: KAGVTQTPRYLIKTRGQQVTLSCSPISGHRSVSWYQQTPGQGLQFLFEYFSETQRNKGNFPGRFSGRQFSNSRSEMNVSTLELGDSALYLCASSIDRFGYTFGSGTRLTVV.